Listed below are T cell receptor beta chains from one sample, sequenced in a study of cytomegalovirus exposure and HLA in healthy donors. Assay: immunoSEQ multiplex PCR; the TCRdb copy retains only in-frame clones and omits some. The sample carries some 140,000 clones, around 63% recorded once. Sequenced input: PBMCs. The receptors were sampled from a human donor in good health. Each CDR3 is given with its conserved first and last residue. The order of the fields is J gene, V gene, clone size, D gene, CDR3 protein, CDR3 DNA. The D gene is left open where the match is weak. Expanded clones get a size class; other rows say once, few or many, or leave the size out.

TRBJ2-5 | TRBV11-3 | - | - | CASSLVDRRQETQYF | TGTGCCAGCAGCTTAGTTGACAGGAGGCAAGAGACCCAGTACTTC
TRBJ2-3 | TRBV14 | - | - | CASSQSKGHNTDTQYF | TGTGCCAGCAGCCAGTCCAAGGGACACAACACAGATACGCAGTATTTT
TRBJ1-6 | TRBV2 | - | - | CASSTGSYNSPLHF | TGTGCCAGCTCTACAGGCTCCTATAATTCACCCCTCCACTTT
TRBJ2-7 | TRBV7-9 | - | TRBD2 | CASSSGLAGDLEQYF | TGTGCCAGCAGCTCCGGACTAGCGGGAGACCTCGAGCAGTACTTC
TRBJ2-3 | TRBV5-4 | - | - | CASSLSSWASTDTQYF | TGTGCCAGCAGCTTATCTTCCTGGGCTAGCACAGATACGCAGTATTTT
TRBJ1-2 | TRBV6-1 | - | - | CASSDKLSGRGDGYTF | TGTGCCAGCAGTGATAAGCTCTCTGGCAGGGGAGACGGCTACACCTTC
TRBJ1-2 | TRBV18 | - | - | CASSPSTGGQSGYTF | TGTGCCAGCTCACCGTCTACGGGAGGACAAAGCGGCTACACCTTC
TRBJ2-3 | TRBV6-1 | - | - | CASSEGTFGTDTQYF | TGTGCCAGCAGTGAAGGGACATTTGGAACAGATACGCAGTATTTT
TRBJ2-7 | TRBV5-1 | - | TRBD1 | CASSFRTGGYEQYF | TGCGCCAGCAGCTTCAGGACAGGGGGCTACGAGCAGTACTTC
TRBJ2-3 | TRBV10-3 | few | TRBD2 | CAISGTSGNTDTQYF | TGTGCCATCAGTGGGACTAGCGGGAACACAGATACGCAGTATTTT
TRBJ2-2 | TRBV4-3 | few | TRBD1 | CASSQDLRTGNTGELFF | TGCGCCAGCAGCCAAGATCTCAGGACAGGGAACACCGGGGAGCTGTTTTTT
TRBJ2-1 | TRBV6-4 | few | TRBD1 | CASSESGTGAYNEQFF | TGTGCCAGCAGTGAGTCCGGGACAGGGGCTTACAATGAGCAGTTCTTC
TRBJ1-6 | TRBV4-3 | - | TRBD1 | CASSQGAAGTGHSPLHF | TGCGCCAGCAGCCAAGGGGCTGCCGGGACAGGGCATTCACCCCTCCACTTT
TRBJ2-1 | TRBV28 | - | TRBD2 | CASSLIWSSSGRVGPHNEQFF | TGTGCCAGCAGTTTAATATGGAGTTCTAGCGGGAGGGTGGGCCCCCACAATGAGCAGTTCTTC
TRBJ2-7 | TRBV6-6 | few | - | CASSYSAGSHSYEQYF | TGTGCCAGCAGTTACTCGGCAGGGTCACACTCCTACGAGCAGTACTTC
TRBJ2-2 | TRBV5-1 | - | TRBD1 | CASSIRTGPNTGELFF | TGCGCCAGCAGCATCCGGACAGGGCCGAACACCGGGGAGCTGTTTTTT
TRBJ2-1 | TRBV4-2 | - | - | CASSPRAVTAHNEQFF | TGTGCCAGCAGCCCGCGGGCGGTCACGGCCCACAATGAGCAGTTCTTC
TRBJ2-2 | TRBV10-3 | once | - | CAISESSSGDGELFF | TGTGCCATCAGTGAGTCCAGTTCAGGCGATGGGGAGCTGTTTTTT
TRBJ2-7 | TRBV28 | - | - | CASRNQGRTPYEQYF | TGTGCCAGCAGAAATCAGGGAAGGACACCCTACGAGCAGTACTTC
TRBJ1-4 | TRBV5-1 | few | - | CASSATTGRSEKLFF | TGCGCCAGCAGCGCCACGACAGGAAGGAGTGAAAAACTGTTTTTT
TRBJ2-1 | TRBV7-7 | - | - | CASSPRQDPWDEQFF | TGTGCCAGCAGCCCTAGACAGGACCCGTGGGATGAGCAGTTCTTC
TRBJ2-7 | TRBV21-1 | - | - | CASSKDSGPLSYEQYF | TGTGCCAGCAGCAAAGATTCAGGGCCCCTCTCCTACGAGCAGTACTTC
TRBJ1-1 | TRBV29-1 | - | TRBD1 | CSVNRDRDYAEAFF | TGCAGCGTTAACCGGGACAGGGATTATGCTGAAGCTTTCTTT
TRBJ1-1 | TRBV5-4 | - | TRBD1 | CASSQRQGVNTEAFF | TGTGCCAGCAGCCAGAGACAGGGGGTGAACACTGAAGCTTTCTTT
TRBJ2-7 | TRBV5-1 | - | TRBD1 | CASSLEQGEDEQYF | TGCGCCAGCAGCTTGGAACAGGGGGAGGACGAGCAGTACTTC
TRBJ2-3 | TRBV5-1 | - | TRBD2 | CASSLETSGSTDTQYF | TGCGCCAGCAGCTTGGAAACTAGCGGGAGTACAGATACGCAGTATTTT
TRBJ2-7 | TRBV10-3 | - | TRBD2 | CAIRGGLAGSYEQYF | TGTGCCATCAGGGGGGGACTAGCGGGTTCCTACGAGCAGTACTTC
TRBJ1-1 | TRBV7-3 | - | - | CASSLQENTEAFF | TGTGCCAGCAGCTTACAGGAGAACACTGAAGCTTTCTTT
TRBJ2-7 | TRBV5-4 | - | TRBD2 | CASSLGRGSGSWAYEQYF | TGTGCCAGCAGCTTGGGGAGGGGGAGCGGGAGCTGGGCCTACGAGCAGTACTTC
TRBJ2-7 | TRBV5-5 | - | - | CASSFQDSHYEQYF | TGTGCCAGCAGCTTTCAGGACAGCCACTACGAGCAGTACTTC
TRBJ2-7 | TRBV28 | - | - | CASSRGVGGAPYEQYF | TGTGCCAGCAGCAGGGGGGTTGGAGGTGCGCCCTACGAGCAGTACTTC
TRBJ1-2 | TRBV19 | few | - | CASIPRAEDYANYGYTF | TGTGCCAGTATTCCCCGGGCGGAGGACTATGCTAACTATGGCTACACCTTC
TRBJ2-2 | TRBV7-7 | - | - | CASSPGLTGELFF | TGTGCCAGCAGCCCCGGTCTCACCGGGGAGCTGTTTTTT
TRBJ1-4 | TRBV4-1 | few | - | CASSHLGGGVKEKLFF | TGCGCCAGCAGCCATCTTGGGGGAGGGGTTAAGGAAAAACTGTTTTTT
TRBJ1-1 | TRBV6-6 | - | - | CASKGLNTEAFF | TGTGCCAGCAAGGGGTTGAACACTGAAGCTTTCTTT
TRBJ2-7 | TRBV7-8 | - | - | CASSLVSSYEQYF | TGTGCCAGCAGCTTAGTGAGCTCCTACGAGCAGTACTTC
TRBJ2-4 | TRBV5-1 | - | TRBD2 | CASSPGLANIKNIQYF | TGCGCCAGCAGCCCGGGACTAGCGAATATCAAAAACATTCAGTACTTC
TRBJ2-3 | TRBV11-3 | - | TRBD1 | CASSQRRTGNADTQYF | TGTGCCAGCAGCCAAAGAAGGACAGGGAATGCAGATACGCAGTATTTT
TRBJ2-7 | TRBV15 | - | - | CATSSPLRGGYEQYF | TGTGCCACCAGCAGTCCCCTTAGAGGCGGTTACGAGCAGTACTTC
TRBJ2-1 | TRBV7-2 | - | TRBD1 | CATTRQGASGEQFF | TGTGCCACCACCCGTCAGGGGGCGTCGGGTGAGCAGTTCTTC
TRBJ2-7 | TRBV7-2 | - | TRBD2 | CASSSTSGSQYEQYF | TGTGCCAGCAGCTCCACTAGCGGGAGCCAGTACGAGCAGTACTTC
TRBJ2-7 | TRBV11-2 | few | TRBD2 | CASSLGVAGDYEQYF | TGTGCCAGCAGCCTAGGGGTAGCGGGAGACTACGAGCAGTACTTC
TRBJ2-1 | TRBV5-1 | - | TRBD2 | CASSLVASGNEQFF | TGCGCCAGCAGCTTGGTGGCTAGCGGTAATGAGCAGTTCTTC
TRBJ2-1 | TRBV12-5 | - | - | CASGPWAASSYNEQFF | TGTGCTAGTGGCCCGTGGGCAGCCAGCTCCTACAATGAGCAGTTCTTC
TRBJ1-1 | TRBV30 | - | TRBD1 | CACKTGLFKPLLPASGDTEAFF | TGTGCCTGTAAGACAGGGCTCTTCAAGCCCCTTCTCCCGGCCTCGGGGGACACTGAAGCTTTCTTT
TRBJ2-2 | TRBV19 | few | TRBD2 | CASSIERRLSGSTGELFF | TGTGCCAGTAGTATAGAACGCCGTCTAAGCGGGAGTACCGGGGAGCTGTTTTTT
TRBJ2-1 | TRBV5-1 | - | TRBD2 | CASDSGSEYNEQFF | TGCGCCAGCGACAGCGGGAGCGAATACAATGAGCAGTTCTTC